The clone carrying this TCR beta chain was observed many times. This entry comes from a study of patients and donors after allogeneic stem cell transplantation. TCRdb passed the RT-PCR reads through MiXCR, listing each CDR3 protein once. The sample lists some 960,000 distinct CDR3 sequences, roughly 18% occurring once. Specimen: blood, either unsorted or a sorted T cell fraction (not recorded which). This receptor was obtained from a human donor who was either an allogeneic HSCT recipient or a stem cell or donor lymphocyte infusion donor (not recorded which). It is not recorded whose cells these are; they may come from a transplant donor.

CDR3 sequence reads: CASSLGRGRTEAFF. The CDR3 DNA sequence: TGTGCCAGCAGTTTAGGCAGGGGGAGAACTGAAGCTTTCTTT. The rearrangement joins TRBV12-3 or TRBV12-4 to TRBJ1-1; 7 nucleotides agree with TRBD1. The CDR3 consists of 14 residues. V was clipped by 1 base and J by 5 bases; unmatched bases: 4.